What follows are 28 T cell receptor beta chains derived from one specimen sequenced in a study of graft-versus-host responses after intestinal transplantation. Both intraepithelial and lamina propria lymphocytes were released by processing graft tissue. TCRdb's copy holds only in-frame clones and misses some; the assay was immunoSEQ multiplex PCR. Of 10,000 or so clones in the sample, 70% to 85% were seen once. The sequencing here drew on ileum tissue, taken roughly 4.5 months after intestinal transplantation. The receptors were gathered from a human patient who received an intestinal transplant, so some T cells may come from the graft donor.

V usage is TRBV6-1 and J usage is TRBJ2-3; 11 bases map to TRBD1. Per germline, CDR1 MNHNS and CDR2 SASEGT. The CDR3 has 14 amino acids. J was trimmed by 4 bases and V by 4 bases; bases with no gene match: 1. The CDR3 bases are TGTGCCAGCAGTGGGACAGGGGGCGCAGATACGCAGTATTTT. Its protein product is CASSGTGGADTQYF.

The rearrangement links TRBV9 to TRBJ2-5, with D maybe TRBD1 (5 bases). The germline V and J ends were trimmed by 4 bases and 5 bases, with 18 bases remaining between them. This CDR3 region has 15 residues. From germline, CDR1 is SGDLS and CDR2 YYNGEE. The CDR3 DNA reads TGTGCCAGCAGCCGGGCGGTCGCGAAGGGGGAGACCCAGTACTTC. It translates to CASSRAVAKGETQYF.

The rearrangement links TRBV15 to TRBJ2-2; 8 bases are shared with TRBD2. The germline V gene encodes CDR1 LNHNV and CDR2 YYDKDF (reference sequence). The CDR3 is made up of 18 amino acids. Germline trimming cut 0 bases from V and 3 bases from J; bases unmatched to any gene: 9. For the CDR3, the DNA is TGTGCCACCAGCAGAGATCGATTTTGGGGACTAGACACCGGGGAGCTGTTTTTT. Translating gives CATSRDRFWGLDTGELFF.

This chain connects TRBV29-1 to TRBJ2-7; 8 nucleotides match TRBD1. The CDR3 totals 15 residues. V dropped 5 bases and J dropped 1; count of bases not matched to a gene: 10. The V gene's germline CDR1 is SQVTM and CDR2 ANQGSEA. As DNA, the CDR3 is TGCAGCGTTCTCGGGCGACAGGGGCAATCCTACGAGCAGTACTTC. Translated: CSVLGRQGQSYEQYF.

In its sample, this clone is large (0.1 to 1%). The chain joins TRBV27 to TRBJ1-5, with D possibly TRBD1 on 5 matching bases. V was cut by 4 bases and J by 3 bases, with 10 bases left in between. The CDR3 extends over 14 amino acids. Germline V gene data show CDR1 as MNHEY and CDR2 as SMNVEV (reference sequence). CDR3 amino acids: CASSSGADNQPQHF. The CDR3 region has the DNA TGTGCCAGCAGTTCTGGGGCGGACAATCAGCCCCAGCATTTT.

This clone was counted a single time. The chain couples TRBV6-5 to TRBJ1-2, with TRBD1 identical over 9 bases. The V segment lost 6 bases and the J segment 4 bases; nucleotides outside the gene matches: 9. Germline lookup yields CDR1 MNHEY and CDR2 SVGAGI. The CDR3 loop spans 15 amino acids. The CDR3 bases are TGTGCCAGCAGACGACAGGGGGTGGTCTTCTATGGCTACACCTTC. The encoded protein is CASRRQGVVFYGYTF.

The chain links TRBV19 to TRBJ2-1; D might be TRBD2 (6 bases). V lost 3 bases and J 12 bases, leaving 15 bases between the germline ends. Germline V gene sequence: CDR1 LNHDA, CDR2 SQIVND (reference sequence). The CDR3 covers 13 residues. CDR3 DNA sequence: TGTGCCAGTAGTATTTTTTTAGACGGGGGGCAGTTCTTC. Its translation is CASSIFLDGGQFF.

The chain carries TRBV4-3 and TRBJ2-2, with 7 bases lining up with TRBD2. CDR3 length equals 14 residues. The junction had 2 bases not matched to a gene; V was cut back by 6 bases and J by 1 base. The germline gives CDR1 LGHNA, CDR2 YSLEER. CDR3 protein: CASRGLLNTGELFF. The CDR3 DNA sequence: TGCGCCAGCAGGGGACTACTGAACACCGGGGAGCTGTTTTTT.

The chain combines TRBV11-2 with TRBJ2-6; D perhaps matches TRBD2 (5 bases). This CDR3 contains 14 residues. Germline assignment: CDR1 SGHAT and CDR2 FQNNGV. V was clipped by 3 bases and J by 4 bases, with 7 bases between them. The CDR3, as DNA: TGTGCCAGCAGCTTTGCTAGCGGGGCCAACGTCCTGACTTTC. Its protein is CASSFASGANVLTF.

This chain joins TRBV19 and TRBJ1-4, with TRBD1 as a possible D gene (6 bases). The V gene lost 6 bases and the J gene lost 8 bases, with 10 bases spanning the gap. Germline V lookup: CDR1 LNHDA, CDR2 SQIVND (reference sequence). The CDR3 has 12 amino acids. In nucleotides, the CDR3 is TGTGCCAGTAGGGGACACACGGAAAAACTGTTTTTT. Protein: CASRGHTEKLFF.

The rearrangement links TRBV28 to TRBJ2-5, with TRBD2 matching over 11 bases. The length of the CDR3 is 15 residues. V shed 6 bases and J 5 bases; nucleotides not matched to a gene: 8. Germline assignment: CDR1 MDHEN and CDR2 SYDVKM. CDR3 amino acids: CASSQKLAGDETQYF. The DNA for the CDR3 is TGTGCCAGCAGCCAAAAACTAGCGGGAGATGAGACCCAGTACTTC. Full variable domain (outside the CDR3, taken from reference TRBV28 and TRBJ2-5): DVKVTQSSRYLVKRTGEKVFLECVQDMDHENMFWYRQDPGLGLRLIYFSYDVKMKEKGDIPEGYSVSREKKERFSLILESASTNQTSMYLCASSQKLAGDETQYFGPGTRLLVL.

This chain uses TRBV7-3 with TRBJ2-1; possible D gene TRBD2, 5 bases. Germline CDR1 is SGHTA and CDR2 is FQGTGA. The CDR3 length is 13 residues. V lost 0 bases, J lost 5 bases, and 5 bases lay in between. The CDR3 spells CASSLTSDNEQFF. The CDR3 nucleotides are TGTGCCAGCAGCTTAACTAGCGACAATGAGCAGTTCTTC. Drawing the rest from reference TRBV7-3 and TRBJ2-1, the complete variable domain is GAGVSQTPSNKVTEKGKYVELRCDPISGHTALYWYRQSLGQGPEFLIYFQGTGAADDSGLPNDRFFAVRPEGSVSTLKIQRTERGDSAVYLCASSLTSDNEQFFGPGTRLTVL.

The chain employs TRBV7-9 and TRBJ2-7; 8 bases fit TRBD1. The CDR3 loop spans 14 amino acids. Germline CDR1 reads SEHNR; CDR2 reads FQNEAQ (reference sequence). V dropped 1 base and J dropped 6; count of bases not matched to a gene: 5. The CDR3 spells CASSLGQGASEQYF. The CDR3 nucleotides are TGTGCCAGCAGCTTAGGTCAGGGGGCCTCCGAGCAGTACTTC.

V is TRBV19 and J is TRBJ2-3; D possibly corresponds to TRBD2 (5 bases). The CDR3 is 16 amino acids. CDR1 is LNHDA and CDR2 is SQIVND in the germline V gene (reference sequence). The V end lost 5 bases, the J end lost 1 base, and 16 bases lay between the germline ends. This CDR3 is CASSARGALGTDTQYF. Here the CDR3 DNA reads TGTGCCAGTAGTGCCCGGGGAGCCCTCGGCACAGATACGCAGTATTTT. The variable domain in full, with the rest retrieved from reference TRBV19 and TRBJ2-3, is DGGITQSPKYLFRKEGQNVTLSCEQNLNHDAMYWYRQDPGQGLRLIYYSQIVNDFQKGDIAEGYSVSREKKESFPLTVTSAQKNPTAFYLCASSARGALGTDTQYFGPGTRLTVL.

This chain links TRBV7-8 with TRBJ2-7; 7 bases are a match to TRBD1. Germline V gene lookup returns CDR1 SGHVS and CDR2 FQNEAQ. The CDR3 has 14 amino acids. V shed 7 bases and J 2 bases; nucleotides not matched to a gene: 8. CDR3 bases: TGTGCCAGCAACTCCCGGGACAGCCCCTACGAGCAGTACTTC. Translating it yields CASNSRDSPYEQYF.

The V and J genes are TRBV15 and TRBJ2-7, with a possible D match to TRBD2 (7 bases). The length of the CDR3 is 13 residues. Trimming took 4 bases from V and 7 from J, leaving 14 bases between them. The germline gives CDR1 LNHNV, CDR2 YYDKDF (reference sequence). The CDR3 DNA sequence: TGTGCCACCAGCACCCGGGGGGCACGAGAGCAGTACTTC. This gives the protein CATSTRGAREQYF.

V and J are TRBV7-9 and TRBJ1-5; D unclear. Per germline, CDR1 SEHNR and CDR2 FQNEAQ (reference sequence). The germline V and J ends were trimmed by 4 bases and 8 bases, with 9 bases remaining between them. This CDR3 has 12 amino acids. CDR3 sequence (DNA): TGTGCCAGCAGCTCCTTTAGAGAGCCCCAGCATTTT. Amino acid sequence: CASSSFREPQHF.

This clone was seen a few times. The CDR3 reads CASSVGGLSSYNEQFF. CDR3 nucleotides: TGTGCCAGCAGCGTAGGCGGGCTAAGCTCCTACAATGAGCAGTTCTTC. The chain is built from TRBV9 and TRBJ2-1; the D gene is possibly TRBD2 (5 bases). The CDR3 spans 16 residues. Trimming stripped 0 bases from V and 0 bases from J, with 10 bases between. CDR1 SGDLS and CDR2 YYNGEE come from the germline V gene.

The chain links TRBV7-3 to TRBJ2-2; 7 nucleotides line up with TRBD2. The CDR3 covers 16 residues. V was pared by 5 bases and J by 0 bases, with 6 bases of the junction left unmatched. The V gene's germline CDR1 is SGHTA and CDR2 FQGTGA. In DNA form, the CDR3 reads TGTGCCAGCAGCGAATACGGGGGGACGAACACCGGGGAGCTGTTTTTT. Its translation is CASSEYGGTNTGELFF.

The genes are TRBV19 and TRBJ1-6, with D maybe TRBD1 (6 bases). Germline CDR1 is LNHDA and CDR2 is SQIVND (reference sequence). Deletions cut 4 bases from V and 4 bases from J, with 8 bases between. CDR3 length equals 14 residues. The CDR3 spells CASSTGVYNSPLHF. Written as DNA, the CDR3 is TGTGCCAGTAGTACAGGGGTTTATAATTCACCCCTCCACTTT.

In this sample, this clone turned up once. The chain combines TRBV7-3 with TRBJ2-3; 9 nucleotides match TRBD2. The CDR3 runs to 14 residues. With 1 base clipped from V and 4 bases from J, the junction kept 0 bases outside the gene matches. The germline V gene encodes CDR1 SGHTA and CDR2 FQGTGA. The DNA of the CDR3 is TGTGCCAGCAGCTTAAGCGGGGGGGCAGATACGCAGTATTTT. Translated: CASSLSGGADTQYF. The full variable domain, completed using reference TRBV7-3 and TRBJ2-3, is GAGVSQTPSNKVTEKGKYVELRCDPISGHTALYWYRQSLGQGPEFLIYFQGTGAADDSGLPNDRFFAVRPEGSVSTLKIQRTERGDSAVYLCASSLSGGADTQYFGPGTRLTVL.

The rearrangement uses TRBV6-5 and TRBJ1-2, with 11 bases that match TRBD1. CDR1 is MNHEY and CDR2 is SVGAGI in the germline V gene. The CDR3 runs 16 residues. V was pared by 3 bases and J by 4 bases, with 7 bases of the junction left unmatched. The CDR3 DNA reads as TGTGCCAGCAGTTATCCGGGACAGGGGGTAGGCTATGGCTACACCTTC. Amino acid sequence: CASSYPGQGVGYGYTF.

The CDR3: CASSTSLFGTSGIMFF. CDR3 in DNA: TGTGCCAGCTCAACAAGTCTCTTCGGGACTAGCGGGATCATGTTCTTC. The chain recombines TRBV18 with TRBJ2-1; 13 bases fit TRBD2. The V gene's germline CDR1 is KGHSH and CDR2 LQKENI. The CDR3 runs 16 residues. The V gene end was trimmed by 5 bases and the J gene end by 15 bases; junction bases not matched to a gene: 16.

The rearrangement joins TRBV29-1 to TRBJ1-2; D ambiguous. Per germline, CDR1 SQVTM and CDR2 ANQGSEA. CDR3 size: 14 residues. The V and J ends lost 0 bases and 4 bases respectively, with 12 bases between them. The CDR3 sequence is CSVEDLRRSYGYTF. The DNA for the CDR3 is TGCAGCGTTGAAGATCTTCGGAGGAGCTATGGCTACACCTTC.

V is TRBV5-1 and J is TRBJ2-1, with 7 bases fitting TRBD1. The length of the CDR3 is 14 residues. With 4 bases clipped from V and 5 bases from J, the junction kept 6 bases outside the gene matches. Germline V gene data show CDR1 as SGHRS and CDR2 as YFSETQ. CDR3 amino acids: CASSPGGRNNEQFF. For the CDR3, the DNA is TGCGCCAGCAGCCCAGGGGGAAGGAACAATGAGCAGTTCTTC.

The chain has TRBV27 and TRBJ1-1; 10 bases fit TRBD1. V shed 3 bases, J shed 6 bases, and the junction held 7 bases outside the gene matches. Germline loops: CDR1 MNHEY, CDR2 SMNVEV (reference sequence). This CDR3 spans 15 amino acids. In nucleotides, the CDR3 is TGTGCCAGCAGTTTGAGGACAGGGGGAAAATCTGAAGCTTTCTTT. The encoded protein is CASSLRTGGKSEAFF.

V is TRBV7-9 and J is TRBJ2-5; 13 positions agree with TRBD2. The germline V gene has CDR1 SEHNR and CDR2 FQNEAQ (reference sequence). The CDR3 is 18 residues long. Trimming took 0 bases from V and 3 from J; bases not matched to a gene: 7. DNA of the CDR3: TGTGCCAGCAGCTTAGCTCGGACTAGCGGGAGCGGTGAAGAGACCCAGTACTTC. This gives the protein CASSLARTSGSGEETQYF.

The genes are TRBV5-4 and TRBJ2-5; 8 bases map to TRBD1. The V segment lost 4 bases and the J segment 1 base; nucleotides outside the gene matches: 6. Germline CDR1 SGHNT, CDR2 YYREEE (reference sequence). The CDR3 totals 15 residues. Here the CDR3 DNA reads TGTGCCAGCAGCCGGAATGGACAGGGCCAAGAGACCCAGTACTTC. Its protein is CASSRNGQGQETQYF. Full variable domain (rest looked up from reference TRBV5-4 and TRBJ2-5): ETGVTQSPTHLIKTRGQQVTLRCSSQSGHNTVSWYQQALGQGPQFIFQYYREEENGRGNFPPRFSGLQFPNYSSELNVNALELDDSALYLCASSRNGQGQETQYFGPGTRLLVL.